These 13 T cell receptor beta chains originate from one sample sequenced in a study of cytomegalovirus exposure and HLA in healthy donors. The PCR employed 60 Vbeta primers together with 13 Jbeta primers. The table came from immunoSEQ multiplex PCR; TCRdb's copy has only in-frame clones and leaves some out. The sample has approximately 140,000 clones, 73% seen once. The sequencing input was PBMCs. These TCRs come from a woman under 30 in good health and CMV-seronegative.

The chain combines TRBV4-3 with TRBJ2-5; D gene uncertain. Germline CDR1 and CDR2: LGHNA and YSLEER. This CDR3 comprises 13 residues. V gave up 1 base and J gave up 1 base, with 4 bases separating them. The CDR3 region has the DNA TGCGCCAGCAGCCAAGGGGCCCAAGAGACCCAGTACTTC. As protein: CASSQGAQETQYF.

The chain recombines TRBV28 with TRBJ1-1, with 7 bases that match TRBD1. The CDR3 runs 14 residues. CDR1 MDHEN and CDR2 SYDVKM come from the germline V gene. V gave up 5 bases and J gave up 1 base; unmatched junction bases: 4. The CDR3 loop reads CASSIGTANTEAFF. Written as DNA, the CDR3 is TGTGCCAGCAGTATCGGGACAGCGAACACTGAAGCTTTCTTT.

J is TRBJ1-2 and V is TRBV19; 8 bases are shared with TRBD1. This CDR3 is 15 amino acids long. V was clipped by 7 bases and J by 4 bases; unmatched bases: 11. Per the germline V gene, CDR1 is LNHDA and CDR2 is SQIVND (reference sequence). Here the CDR3 reads CASNDGRGQVYGYTF. The CDR3, as DNA: TGTGCCAGTAATGATGGGAGGGGACAGGTCTATGGCTACACCTTC.

The rearrangement uses TRBV5-5 and TRBJ1-1; 10 bases match TRBD1. Trimming cost V 4 bases and J 0 bases; bases outside gene matches: 9. This CDR3 region has 17 residues. The V gene's germline CDR1 is SGHKS and CDR2 YYEKEE (reference sequence). This chain's CDR3 is CASSSGTGVWMNTEAFF. For the CDR3, the DNA is TGTGCCAGCAGCAGCGGGACAGGGGTTTGGATGAACACTGAAGCTTTCTTT.

This rearrangement joins TRBV5-1 to TRBJ2-2, with D perhaps TRBD1 (5 bases). Trimming pared 3 bases from V and 2 bases from J, leaving 11 bases between. Looked up from germline, CDR1 is SGHRS and CDR2 is YFSETQ. This CDR3 contains 15 residues. CDR3 nucleotide sequence: TGCGCCAGCAGCTACCAAGGGGCTAACACCGGGGAGCTGTTTTTT. Translation: CASSYQGANTGELFF. Filled out from reference TRBV5-1 and TRBJ2-2, the complete variable domain reads KAGVTQTPRYLIKTRGQQVTLSCSPISGHRSVSWYQQTPGQGLQFLFEYFSETQRNKGNFPGRFSGRQFSNSRSEMNVSTLELGDSALYLCASSYQGANTGELFFGEGSRLTVL.

Comment on this clone: Other DNA sequences within the sample encode an identical CDR3. This chain connects TRBV7-9 to TRBJ1-1; D possibly corresponds to TRBD1 (5 bases). This CDR3 has 13 amino acids. Germline values: CDR1 SEHNR, CDR2 FQNEAQ (reference sequence). V gave up 5 bases and J gave up 5 bases, with 12 bases separating them. The CDR3 is CASSRIGGTEAFF. CDR3 DNA sequence: TGTGCCAGCAGCCGGATCGGGGGAACTGAAGCTTTCTTT.

V and J are TRBV27 and TRBJ1-3; D possibly corresponds to TRBD1 (5 bases). V lost 2 bases, J lost 4 bases, and 6 bases lay in between. The CDR3 consists of 13 residues. Looked up from germline, CDR1 is MNHEY and CDR2 is SMNVEV (reference sequence). DNA of the CDR3: TGTGCCAGCAGTTTAGACAGAGGAAACACCATATATTTT. Translated, it gives CASSLDRGNTIYF.

This chain uses TRBV6-5 with TRBJ2-7; D is possibly TRBD1 (8 bases). The CDR3 contains 14 residues. Trimming took 6 bases from V and 3 from J, leaving 15 bases between them. From germline, CDR1 is MNHEY and CDR2 SVGAGI. The CDR3: CASRAGQALYEQYV. The CDR3 DNA follows: TGTGCCAGCAGAGCGGGACAGGCGCTCTACGAGCAGTACGTC.

The chain joins TRBV4-2 to TRBJ1-6; 7 bases map to TRBD1. Trimming cost V 4 bases and J 9 bases; bases outside gene matches: 15. CDR3 length equals 17 residues. Germline values: CDR1 LGHNA, CDR2 YNFKEQ. CDR3 in amino acids: CASSPPEGDSALSPLHF. Here the CDR3 DNA reads TGTGCCAGCAGCCCCCCCGAGGGGGACAGCGCCCTTTCACCCCTCCACTTT.

The CDR3 sequence is CASSLVAGGGGELFF. The CDR3, as DNA: TGTGCCAGCAGCTTAGTCGCGGGAGGAGGCGGGGAGCTGTTTTTT. This rearrangement joins TRBV7-2 to TRBJ2-2, with TRBD2 matching over 8 bases. The trim removed 1 base at V and 7 bases at J, leaving 5 bases unmatched. CDR3 length: 15 amino acids. Germline lookup yields CDR1 SGHTA and CDR2 FQGNSA. Variable domain in full (rest from reference TRBV7-2 and TRBJ2-2): GAGVSQSPSNKVTEKGKDVELRCDPISGHTALYWYRQSLGQGLEFLIYFQGNSAPDKSGLPSDRFSAERTGGSVSTLTIQRTQQEDSAVYLCASSLVAGGGGELFFGEGSRLTVL.

This clone was found a few times. The rearrangement links TRBV7-9 to TRBJ2-1, with D perhaps TRBD1 (6 bases). The CDR3 spans 15 residues. V was shortened by 3 bases and J by 2 bases, with 11 bases between the two germline ends. CDR1 SEHNR and CDR2 FQNEAQ come from the germline V gene (reference sequence). CDR3 in DNA: TGTGCCAGCAGCTTTTTTGACAGGCCCTACAATGAGCAGTTCTTC. Translating gives CASSFFDRPYNEQFF.

The chain has TRBV11-2 and TRBJ1-2; 7 bases are shared with TRBD1. J lost 4 bases, V lost 1 base, and 6 bases had no gene match. Per germline, CDR1 SGHAT and CDR2 FQNNGV. The CDR3 loop spans 15 amino acids. The chain's CDR3 is CASSLATDRAYGYTF. The CDR3 DNA sequence: TGTGCCAGCAGCTTAGCGACCGACAGGGCCTATGGCTACACCTTC.

The rearrangement joins TRBV7-2 to TRBJ1-1, with D possibly TRBD1 on 6 matching bases. CDR1 SGHTA and CDR2 FQGNSA come from the germline V gene. V was cut by 2 bases and J by 10 bases, with 17 bases left in between. The length of the CDR3 is 14 residues. CDR3 protein: CASSLPYNRAVAFF. CDR3 nucleotides: TGTGCCAGCAGCTTACCCTACAACAGGGCCGTAGCTTTCTTT.